Sequencing of this TCR beta chain was carried out in a study of T cell responses to AZD1222 COVID-19 vaccine. Looking at the study overall: Pooled in the analysis were second doses at about 4 or about 12 weeks.

Generated by immunoSEQ multiplex PCR, the TCRdb table keeps only in-frame clones and is missing some. The table includes about 150,000 clones, just over 90% detected once. Germline V gives CDR1 GTSNPN, CDR2 SVGIG (reference sequence). V lost 7 bases to trimming and J lost 4 bases, with 14 bases between them. The CDR3 extends over 13 amino acids. Concerning this clone: Its cognate antigen is unknown.

Whole-study results and caveats: Seropositive AZD1222 recipients at baseline numbered only five to seven. Clonal diversity may have been underestimated in mostly white British donors.

Specimen: peripheral blood, collected on day 0 of AZD1222 vaccination. This clonotype was obtained from an adult in good health. This chain links TRBV30 with TRBJ1-3; the D gene is possibly TRBD1 (6 bases). This CDR3 is CALSRGEGNTIYF. DNA for the CDR3: TGTGCCTTATCCAGGGGAGAGGGAAACACCATATATTTT.